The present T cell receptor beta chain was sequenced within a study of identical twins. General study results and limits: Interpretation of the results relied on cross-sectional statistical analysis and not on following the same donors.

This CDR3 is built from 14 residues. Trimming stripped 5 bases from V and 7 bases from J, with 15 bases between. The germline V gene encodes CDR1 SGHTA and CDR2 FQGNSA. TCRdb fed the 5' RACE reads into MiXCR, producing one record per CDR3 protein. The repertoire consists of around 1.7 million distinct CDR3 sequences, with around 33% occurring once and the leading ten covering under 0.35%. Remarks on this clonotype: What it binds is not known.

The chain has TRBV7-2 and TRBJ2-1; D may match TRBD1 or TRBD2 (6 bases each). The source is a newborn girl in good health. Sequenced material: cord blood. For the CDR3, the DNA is TGTGCCAGCAGCCGGGGGCAGGGGACGAATGAGCAGTTCTTC. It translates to CASSRGQGTNEQFF.